This T cell receptor (beta chain) was observed in a study of OX40 agonist ivuxolimab in advanced cancers. Study-level information: Males comprised 82.7% of the group, whose mean age was about 60 years (range roughly 20 to 85).

Study-level results: The CD4+ and CD8+ T cells in the blood had expanded clonally by week 6 at 0.1 to 3.0 mg/kg. Determination of antigen specificity was not performed for the expanded peripheral T cells.

The cohort excluded patients with autoimmune disease history or systemic immunosuppression. On this clone: The antigen remains undetermined.

Measured with immunoSEQ multiplex PCR; TCRdb has only the in-frame clones, and not every one. The table has more than 35,000 clones, 60% to 85% seen once; the top ten hold about 12%. The germline gives CDR1 LNHDA, CDR2 SQIVND (reference sequence). V shed 4 bases and J shed 0 bases, with 10 bases lying between them. The CDR3 is 15 amino acids. This specimen consisted of CD4+ or CD8+ T cells sorted from blood, obtained in a trial of the OX40 agonist ivuxolimab. The receptor was derived from an adult with an advanced solid tumor such as melanoma, head and neck, liver or kidney cancer. This chain links TRBV19 with TRBJ1-3; D possibly corresponds to TRBD1 (6 bases). DNA for the CDR3: TGTGCCAGTAGTAGGACAGCATCCTCTGGAAACACCATATATTTT. Protein sequence: CASSRTASSGNTIYF.